This T cell receptor beta chain came from a study of identical twins. This CDR3 spans 14 amino acids. Trimming removed 2 bases from V and 7 bases from J; junction bases left unmatched: 5. The germline CDR1 and CDR2 sequences are MNHEY and SVGAGI. TCRdb reprocessed the 5' RACE reads with MiXCR, giving one entry per CDR3 protein. The sample holds 500,000 or so distinct CDR3 sequences; 22% are singletons and the top ten take roughly 0.91%. These data also featured in a second study, about T cells expressing NK-cell markers.

The chain links TRBV6-5 to TRBJ1-5; 7 bases agree with TRBD1. The receptor's source is a woman between 18 and 29 years old in good health. Sequencing used CD4+ T cells sorted from blood. CDR3: CASSYRHRGQPQHF. Written as DNA, the CDR3 is TGTGCCAGCAGTTACCGTCACAGGGGCCAGCCCCAGCATTTT.